This TCR beta chain emerged from a study of sequential checkpoint blockade in melanoma (dated by TCRdb to about 2019). Concerning the study at large: In a 1:1 randomization, patients received either first-line nivolumab then ipilimumab (arm A) or ipilimumab then nivolumab (arm B). Both trial sequences were followed by maintenance nivolumab. General conclusions and limits of the study: The response-prediction model combining TCR metrics and mutation burden needs validation in larger, independent patient cohorts.

The intended sense of this specimen's treatment or condition label: randomized to nivolumab then ipilimumab (arm A) or the reverse (arm B). None of the trial patients had been given prior DNA-damaging chemotherapy. Live CD3+CD8+ cells negative for CD19 and CD56 were sorted from thawed PBMCs on a FACS Aria II flow cytometer. Samples were obtained from patients with melanoma enrolled in CheckMate 064, a randomized, open-label phase II trial of sequential checkpoint blockade. Peripheral blood mononuclear cells were obtained through leukapheresis, purified using Ficoll-Paque, and frozen in human serum containing roughly 9.8% DMSO. Purity of sorted blood CD3+CD8+ cells was verified at >98% immediately after sorting, followed by DNA extraction. This clone was observed once. Its cognate antigen has yet to be identified. No base-level quality is on record; no much larger clone is a single base apart. The immunoSEQ Assay was used to immunosequence TCRbeta CDR3 regions from genomic DNA. Prior to high-throughput sequencing, genomic DNA was amplified by bias-controlled multiplex PCR. The published analysis was carried out like this. To quantify the absolute abundance of each unique TCRbeta CDR3 region, the sequences were collapsed and filtered. Clonality was defined as 1 minus Pielou's evenness and was calculated using productive rearrangements only. Clones with significantly greater frequencies in on-treatment versus baseline samples were identified using a previously published method. The clones in this table, taken by TCRdb from immuneACCESS, are in-frame only. Not every clone is retained; where verified, under half of the shortfall comes from an unresolved V gene, and the cause of the rest is unknown. V and J calls and clone size follow that table, whereas D and trimming were derived from the DNA. Within this sample are some 10,000 clones, with approximately 71% of them counted one time only. Together, the top ten hold about 12% of the sample.

Its CDR3 holds 19 amino acids, cysteine through phenylalanine. CDR3 DNA is the only sequence kept; it has 57 bases, read in frame from the first base. At the junction V is shortened by 1 base and J by 2 bases, with 21 bases in between. Reading the germline V gene gives CDR1 MGHRA and CDR2 YSYEKL. This clonotype was obtained from a human donor with melanoma. The input for sequencing was CD8+ T cells sorted from blood (inferred from file names), taken from a patient given nivolumab and ipilimumab in sequence. The rearranged segments are TRBV4-1 and TRBJ2-1; a weak D assignment points to TRBD2 (6 bases agree). The CDR3: CASSQVLTGTRGTYNEQFF. The DNA sequence is TGCGCCAGCAGCCAAGTTCTGACCGGGACTCGAGGTACCTACAATGAGCAGTTCTTC.